In this sample, the clone carrying this TCR beta chain turned up many times. Germline assignment: CDR1 MNHNS and CDR2 SASEGT. With V trimmed by 6 bases and J by 3 bases, 8 bases remained unmatched. This CDR3 contains 15 residues. The record originates from a study of T cells in Graves' hyperthyroidism and ophthalmopathy. Across the study: At initial diagnosis, before any treatment had begun, peripheral blood was obtained.

Using RNA transcripts as the source, TCR beta CDR3 regions were amplified. First-round RT-PCR with HTBI primers amplified the TCR CDR3 region. MiXCR, run by TCRdb on the multiplex PCR reads, gives a single entry per CDR3 protein. In the table there are around 500,000 distinct CDR3 sequences, about 15% of which are singletons. Sequencing used blood. This chain joins TRBV6-1 and TRBJ2-5; 9 nucleotides align to TRBD2. This clonotype originated in a woman in her late teens or twenties with Graves' hyperthyroidism. Here the CDR3 reads CASRAIAGEKETQYF. The CDR3 bases are TGTGCCAGCAGGGCGATAGCGGGAGAGAAAGAGACCCAGTACTTC.